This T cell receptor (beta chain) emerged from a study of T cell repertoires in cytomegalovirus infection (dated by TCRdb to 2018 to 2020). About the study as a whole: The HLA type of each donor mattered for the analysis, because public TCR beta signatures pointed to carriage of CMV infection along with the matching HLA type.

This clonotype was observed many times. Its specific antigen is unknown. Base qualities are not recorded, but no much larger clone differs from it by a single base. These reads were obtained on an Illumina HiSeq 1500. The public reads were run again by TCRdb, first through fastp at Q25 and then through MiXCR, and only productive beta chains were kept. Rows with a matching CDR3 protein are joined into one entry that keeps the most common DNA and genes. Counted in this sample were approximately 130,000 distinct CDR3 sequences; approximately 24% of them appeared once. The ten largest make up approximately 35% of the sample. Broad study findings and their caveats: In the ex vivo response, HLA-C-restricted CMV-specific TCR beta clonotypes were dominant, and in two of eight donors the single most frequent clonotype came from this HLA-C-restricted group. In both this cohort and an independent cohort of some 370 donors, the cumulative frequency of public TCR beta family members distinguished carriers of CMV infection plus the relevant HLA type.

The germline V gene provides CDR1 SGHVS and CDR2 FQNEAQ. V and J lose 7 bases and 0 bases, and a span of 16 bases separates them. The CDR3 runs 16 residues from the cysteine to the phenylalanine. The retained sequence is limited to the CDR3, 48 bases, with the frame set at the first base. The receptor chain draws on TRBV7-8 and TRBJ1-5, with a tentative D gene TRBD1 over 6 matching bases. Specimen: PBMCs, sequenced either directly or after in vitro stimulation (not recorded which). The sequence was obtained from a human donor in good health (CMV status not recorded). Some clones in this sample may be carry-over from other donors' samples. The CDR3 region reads CASTPWGPRSNQPQHF. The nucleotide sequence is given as TGTGCCAGCACCCCTTGGGGGCCACGTAGCAATCAGCCCCAGCATTTT.